This T cell receptor beta chain is from a study of cytomegalovirus exposure and HLA in healthy donors (dated by TCRdb to about 2017). At the level of the whole study: In an earlier analysis of under 600 of the donors, around 300 Gb of sequence data and 90 million to 120 million unique TCR beta sequences from 150 million to 200 million T cells were reported. Donor age, sex, ethnicity and CMV serostatus were collected together with the repertoire data. The study used immunosequencing to profile the T cell repertoires of approximately 630 subjects and linked those repertoires to cytomegalovirus serostatus. The genetic ancestry cluster associated with self-reported Caucasian donors included 81% of the roughly 380 genotyped donors. Genome-wide SNP genotypes for about 55% of the roughly 670 donors were used in a later genetic analysis, which treated that subset as a discovery cohort. Besides the first cohort of hundreds of subjects, a separate validation cohort made up of 120 different subjects was used. Across 398 genotyped donors of the cohort, an average of about 240,000 unique TCR beta nucleotide sequences per donor were sequenced, and 15% to 20% of those sequences were non-productive. Rather than using new phenotypic data, the later analysis identified candidate immune exposures from TCR beta sequences and from how often those sequences occurred across donors. An earlier analysis of some 500 of the donors applied high-throughput TCR beta sequencing to assess whether each TCR beta V gene segment acted as functional or pseudogenic. Every repertoire in the discovery cohort had been generated on one and the same sequencing platform. To predict cytomegalovirus infection status, the study combined high-throughput TCR immunosequencing, statistical association of individual TCRs with disease status, and machine learning. HLA typing covered class I and class II loci at four-digit resolution. To study patterns of TCR occurrence, a later analysis re-analyzed previously published TCR beta repertoires from 700 or so donors and added high-resolution HLA genotyping. Because of strong linkage in the cohort, roughly five DR-DQ haplotypes were treated as single units for association and clustering. The study aimed to test whether cataloging public T cell receptors could reveal signatures of past pathogen exposure. An early release covering some 640 HLA-typed donors comprised 250 to 350 gigabases of sequencing data and about 90 million unique TCR sequences. Typing coverage differed by locus: A, B, C, DRB1 and DQB1 were typed in roughly 629-630 donors, DQA1 in roughly 510, DPA1 in over 600, and DPB1 in just under 480. General study outcomes and caveats: A later analysis found that TCR association rates varied across HLA loci, with DRB1 alleles showing the most associated TCRs and HLA-C alleles the fewest. Most TCR sequences were seen in very few donors, while some public TCRs were found in many individuals. The cohort was sequenced for TCR beta chains only, and without alpha or paired-chain data the features that could be detected were limited. A later analysis associated about 16,000 TCR beta sequences with specific HLA alleles at a false discovery rate of 0.05. The sequencing pipeline was judged likely to have produced a cluster of highly shared sequence variants as a technical artifact. A later genetic analysis associated a missense DCLRE1C variant with V-gene and J-gene trimming of TCR beta chains, and an independent cohort replicated the association. An earlier analysis of approximately 570 of the donors showed that most TCR beta V segments appeared in productive rearrangements either about 87% or about 30% of the time, which broadly matched IMGT annotations. Sequencing depth was assumed to be roughly uniform across donors in the presence/absence analyses, though that assumption may not hold. When HLA alleles, especially DR and DQ, strongly co-occurred, attributing TCR associations to individual alleles was difficult. Because counts were too low, roughly 17 rarely observed V segments, including chromosome 9 orphons, were left out of the earlier analysis of 500 to 750 of the donors. In a later genetic analysis, fewer N-insertions in productive TCRs were reported among donors in an Asian-associated ancestry cluster than the approximately 630-donor mean. The classifier was reported to diagnose cytomegalovirus status with high specificity and sensitivity in both the original cohort and the validation cohort. It was suggested by the authors that the approach could potentially be generalized to other disease states and immunological phenotypes. Most CMV-associated TCR beta chains appeared to be HLA-restricted in a later analysis, and the HLA associations seemed to be driven largely by CMV exposure. A further reported finding was that TCR beta sequences accurately predicted the HLA-A and HLA-B alleles for most subjects in the first cohort. For the cohort, immune exposure information was limited to CMV serostatus. Correlated functional status among segregating V segments might reflect linkage disequilibrium, but an unknown experimental factor could not be ruled out. In vitro tests confirmed that a few of the cytomegalovirus-associated TCR beta chains recognize cytomegalovirus antigens. Because HLA typing was unavailable for some donors at each locus, only the typed subset was used in association tests. In a later analysis, HLA-associated TCR beta chains showed more clonal expansion and lower generation probabilities than non-associated chains that were equally common. In the study, approximately 160 TCR beta chains were listed as associated with cytomegalovirus. According to a later analysis, parvovirus B19, influenza, CMV and Epstein-Barr virus appeared linked to several top co-occurrence clusters.

Comments on this clone: Its specific antigen is unknown. No much larger clone is present one base from it, and per-base qualities are unavailable.

In total, approximately 610 healthy bone marrow donors made up the cohort. Cohort members were all nominally healthy when sampled, although unrecorded immune exposures were likely present. The donor tested CMV seropositive and was one of the 289 seropositive cohort members. A peripheral blood sample was provided by each donor, and peripheral blood mononuclear cells were used for TCR beta sequencing. The Qiagen DNeasy Blood Extraction Kit was used to extract genomic DNA from the blood cell samples. Receptors were amplified or captured by the immunoSEQ multiplex PCR assay. A mixture of 60 forward primers for TCR Vbeta segments and 13 reverse primers for TCR Jbeta segments was used in the multiplex PCR. The CDR3 region of rearranged TCR beta genes was amplified from genomic DNA by a multiplex PCR assay. Amplified TCR beta libraries were sequenced as 87-base-pair reads on the Illumina HiSeq System. Per the original workflow: A later analysis counted 65 million to 90 million unique TCR beta chains across the 700 or so repertoires, and around 9.9 million of these chains were shared by at least two donors. Raw reads were error-corrected and collapsed into unique sequences by a nearest-neighbor algorithm in which closely related sequences were merged to remove PCR and sequencing errors. CDR3 sequences were aligned to IMGT reference sequences to assign V, D and J gene segments. For a sequence to be retained, a match of at least six nucleotides was required to both a V gene segment and a J gene segment. A rearrangement was called productive if the CDR3 had no stop codons and remained in frame with V and J, and every other rearrangement was called non-productive. CDR3 was defined according to IMGT convention as the region running from the second conserved V-encoded cysteine to the conserved J-encoded phenylalanine. Sequences without an unambiguous match to a single V gene segment were excluded from the earlier analysis of 500 to 700 of the donors. An earlier analysis of almost 600 of the donors classified V segments as functional when productive rearrangements were above 56.7% and as segregating when the standard deviation between donors was above 5%. A statistical classification framework was built to diagnose cytomegalovirus status from the catalog of TCR beta chain sequences. A later analysis assigned V and J genes by comparing TCR nucleotide sequences with IMGT/GENE-DB human TR gene sequences. In a later analysis, CDR3 sequences and most-parsimonious VDJ recombination scenarios were assigned using the TCRdist pipeline. In a later analysis, each TCR beta chain was defined by its CDR3 amino acid sequence together with its V-gene family, and reads lacking a unique V-gene family were excluded. A later analysis removed over 500 highly shared, low-generation-probability nucleotide sequences to deal with suspected cross-contamination and a sequencing artifact. A later analysis calculated a clonal expansion index for each public chain from normalized within-repertoire ranks of inferred template counts. A later analysis computed generation probabilities with a VDJ recombination model fitted to out-of-frame rearrangements, and checked the results against IGoR. Hypergeometric tests were used in a later analysis to score TCR-TCR, TCR-HLA and TCR-CMV co-occurrence, with a repertoire-size bias correction applied to the TCR pairs. To estimate false discovery rates, a later analysis permuted the HLA or CMV assignments 20 times. In a later analysis, co-occurring TCRs were grouped using DBSCAN, and TCRdist sequence similarity was added for clustering within HLA-allele-positive subsets. Repertoires with fewer than 30,000 or more than 120,000 public chains were left out of co-occurrence clustering, as were roughly five repertoires with anomalous nucleotide sharing. Here the immuneACCESS table is served through TCRdb, limited to in-frame sequences with V and J called. Missing clones are a known gap in these copies; in checked studies unresolved V genes cover under half, and the rest lacks a known reason. V and J calls and clone size follow that table, whereas D and trimming were derived from the DNA. In all, the sample holds 150,000 to 200,000 clones, and over 65% of those were seen once. The ten largest clones capture 7% to 7.5% of the sample.

Sequencing was done on a sample of PBMCs. The receptor's source is a man aged 40-50 years in good health and CMV-seropositive.

The DNA sequence is TGTGCCACCAGCAGAGATTTCCTAGCAGAACAAGAGACCCAGTACTTC. The translation is CATSRDFLAEQETQYF. The chain is assembled from TRBV15 and TRBJ2-5; TRBD2 is possibly the D segment (5 matching bases). Trimming takes 0 bases from V and 2 bases from J, and the germline ends sit 13 bases apart. The germline V gene (reference sequence) supplies CDR1 LNHNV and CDR2 YYDKDF. Including cysteine and phenylalanine, the CDR3 has 16 amino acids. Kept here is only the CDR3 DNA, which spans 48 bases and is read in frame from base 1.